This TCR beta chain was captured by sequencing in a study of Graves' ophthalmopathy and Graves' hyperthyroidism. About the study: Researchers classed hyperthyroidism as stable given no ophthalmopathy within 18 months of follow-up.

Study conclusions and caveats: Blood contained most expanded thyroid clonotypes exceeding 0.001 frequency. The 13-signature model separated ophthalmopathy from stable hyperthyroidism at roughly 88% sensitivity and around 81% specificity.

Regarding this clonotype: Its antigen is undetermined.

Amplification from RNA transcripts yielded the TCR beta CDR3 regions. The workflow started with a first-round RT-PCR run with HTBI primers and then moved on to a second-round multiplex PCR. TCRdb itself ran the multiplex PCR reads through MiXCR, one entry per CDR3 protein. The sample consists of about 1.1 million distinct CDR3 sequences, about 40% of them appearing once. The CDR3 loop spans 14 amino acids. Between the trimmed V and J ends, which lost 3 bases and 9 bases, there was a span of 12 bases. CDR1 is MGHDK and CDR2 is SYGVNS in the germline V gene. Exclusion criteria comprised other autoimmune diseases, uncontrolled infections, pregnancy or lactation in patients.

The gene calls are TRBV25-1 and TRBJ1-6; a possible D gene is TRBD1 (5 bases). The TCR comes from an adult man with Graves' hyperthyroidism. Sequencing used peripheral blood or thyroid tissue (not recorded which). The CDR3 sequence: CASSDYIGTSPLHF. CDR3 sequence (DNA): TGTGCCAGCAGTGACTACATAGGGACTTCACCCCTCCACTTT. Full variable domain (rest looked up from reference TRBV25-1 and TRBJ1-6): EADIYQTPRYLVIGTGKKITLECSQTMGHDKMYWYQQDPGMELHLIHYSYGVNSTEKGDLSSESTVSRIRTEHFPLTLESARPSHTSQYLCASSDYIGTSPLHFGNGTRLTVT.